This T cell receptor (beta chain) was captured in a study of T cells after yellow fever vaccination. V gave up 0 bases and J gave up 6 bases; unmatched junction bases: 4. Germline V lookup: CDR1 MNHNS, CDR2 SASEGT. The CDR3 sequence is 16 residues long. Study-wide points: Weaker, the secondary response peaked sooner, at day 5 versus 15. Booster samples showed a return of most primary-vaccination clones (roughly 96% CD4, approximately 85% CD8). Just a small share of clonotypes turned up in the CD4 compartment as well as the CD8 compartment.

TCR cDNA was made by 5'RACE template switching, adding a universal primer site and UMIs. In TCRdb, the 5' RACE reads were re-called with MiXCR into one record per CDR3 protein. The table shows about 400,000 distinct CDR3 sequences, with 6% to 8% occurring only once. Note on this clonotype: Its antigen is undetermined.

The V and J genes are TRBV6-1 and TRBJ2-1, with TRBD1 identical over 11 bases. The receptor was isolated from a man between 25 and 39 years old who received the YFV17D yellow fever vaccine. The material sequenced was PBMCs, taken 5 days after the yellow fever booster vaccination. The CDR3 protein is CASSEAAGTGGNEQFF. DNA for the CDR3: TGTGCCAGCAGTGAAGCAGCCGGGACAGGGGGCAATGAGCAGTTCTTC.